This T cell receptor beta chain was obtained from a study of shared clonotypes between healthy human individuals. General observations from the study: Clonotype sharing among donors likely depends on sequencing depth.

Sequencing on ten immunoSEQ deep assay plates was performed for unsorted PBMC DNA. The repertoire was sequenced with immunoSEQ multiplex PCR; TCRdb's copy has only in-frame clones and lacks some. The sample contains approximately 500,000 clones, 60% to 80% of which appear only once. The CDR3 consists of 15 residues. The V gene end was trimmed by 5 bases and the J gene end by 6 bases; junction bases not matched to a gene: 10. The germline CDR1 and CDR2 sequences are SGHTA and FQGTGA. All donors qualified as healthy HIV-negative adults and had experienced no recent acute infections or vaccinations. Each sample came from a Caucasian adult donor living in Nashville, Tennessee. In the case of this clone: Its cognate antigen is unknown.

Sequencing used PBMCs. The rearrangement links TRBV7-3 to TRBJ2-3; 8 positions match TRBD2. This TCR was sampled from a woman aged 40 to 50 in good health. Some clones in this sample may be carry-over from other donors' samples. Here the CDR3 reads CASSPVGLAGDTQYF. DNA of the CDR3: TGTGCCAGCAGCCCGGTGGGCCTAGCGGGCGATACGCAGTATTTT.